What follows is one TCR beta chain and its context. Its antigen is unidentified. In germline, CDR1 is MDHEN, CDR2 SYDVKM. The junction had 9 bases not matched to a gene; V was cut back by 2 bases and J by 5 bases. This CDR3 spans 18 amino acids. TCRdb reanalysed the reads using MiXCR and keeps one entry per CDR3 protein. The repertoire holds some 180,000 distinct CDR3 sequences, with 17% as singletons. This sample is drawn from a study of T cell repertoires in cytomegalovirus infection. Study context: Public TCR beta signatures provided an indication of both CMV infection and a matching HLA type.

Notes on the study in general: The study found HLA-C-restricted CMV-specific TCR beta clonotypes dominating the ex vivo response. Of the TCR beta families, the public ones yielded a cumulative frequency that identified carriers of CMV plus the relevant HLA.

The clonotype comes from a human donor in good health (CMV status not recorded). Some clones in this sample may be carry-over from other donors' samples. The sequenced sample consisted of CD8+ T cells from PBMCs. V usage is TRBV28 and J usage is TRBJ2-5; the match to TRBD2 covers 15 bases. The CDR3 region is CASSLAVGLAGGRETQYF. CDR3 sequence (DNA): TGTGCCAGCAGTTTAGCCGTCGGACTAGCGGGGGGGCGGGAGACCCAGTACTTC. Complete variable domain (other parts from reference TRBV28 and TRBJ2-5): DVKVTQSSRYLVKRTGEKVFLECVQDMDHENMFWYRQDPGLGLRLIYFSYDVKMKEKGDIPEGYSVSREKKERFSLILESASTNQTSMYLCASSLAVGLAGGRETQYFGPGTRLLVL.